These 30 T cell receptor beta chains originate from one sample sequenced in a study of radiotherapy plus CTLA-4 blockade in lung cancer. Sequencing was performed with immunoSEQ multiplex PCR; in TCRdb, only in-frame clones are kept and a portion is missing. The sample has about 80,000 clones, 84% seen once; the top ten hold 0.79%. Sequenced material: peripheral blood, taken from a patient treated with radiotherapy plus ipilimumab. The receptors shown here come from a human donor with non-small cell lung cancer who had stable disease on radiotherapy plus ipilimumab.

This rearrangement joins TRBV7-2 to TRBJ2-3; 9 positions match TRBD2. V was clipped by 1 base and J by 0 bases; unmatched bases: 8. The CDR3 spans 18 residues. Per the germline V gene, CDR1 is SGHTA and CDR2 is FQGNSA. CDR3 DNA: TGTGCCAGCAGCTTAGTATTGCTAGCGGGAATGAGCACAGATACGCAGTATTTT. Amino acid sequence: CASSLVLLAGMSTDTQYF.

The V and J genes are TRBV6-5 and TRBJ1-5, with a possible D match to TRBD1 (6 bases). The CDR3 runs 15 residues. V lost 2 bases to trimming and J lost 0 bases, with 8 bases between them. Germline CDR1 reads MNHEY; CDR2 reads SVGAGI. The CDR3 sequence: CASSYGDTSNQPQHF. Here the CDR3 DNA reads TGTGCCAGCAGTTACGGGGACACTAGCAATCAGCCCCAGCATTTT.

The chain couples TRBV28 to TRBJ1-4; D ambiguous. This CDR3 comprises 13 residues. Germline assignment: CDR1 MDHEN and CDR2 SYDVKM. V was trimmed by 10 bases and J by 8 bases, leaving 17 bases between them. CDR3 nucleotide sequence: TGTGCCACGATGTTAGGACTGCGAGAAAAACTGTTTTTT. Protein: CATMLGLREKLFF.

The rearrangement joins TRBV7-9 to TRBJ2-1; the D call may be TRBD1 or TRBD2 (6 bases each). V lost 1 base, J lost 8 bases, and 12 bases lay in between. Germline CDR1 and CDR2: SEHNR and FQNEAQ (reference sequence). The CDR3 runs to 14 residues. The CDR3 reads CASSLERGRHEQFF. The CDR3 DNA is TGTGCCAGCAGCTTAGAGAGGGGGAGGCATGAGCAGTTCTTC.

The chain recombines TRBV28 with TRBJ1-2; tentative D call: TRBD1 (6 bases). Per germline, CDR1 MDHEN and CDR2 SYDVKM. V was trimmed by 1 base and J by 8 bases, leaving 20 bases between them. CDR3 length equals 16 residues. This CDR3 is CASSLLIGQMRSGYTF. Written as DNA, the CDR3 is TGTGCCAGCAGTTTATTGATAGGACAGATGCGTTCGGGCTACACCTTC.

The CDR3 DNA is TGTGCCAGCAGTTACGCCAATGAGCAGTTCTTC. It encodes CASSYANEQFF. The genes are TRBV27 and TRBJ2-1; D ambiguous. V dropped 4 bases and J dropped 6 bases, with 4 bases sitting between them. The CDR3 length is 11 residues. The V gene's germline CDR1 is MNHEY and CDR2 SMNVEV (reference sequence).

The chain employs TRBV6-5 and TRBJ1-2; tentative D call: TRBD1 (5 bases). V was shortened by 6 bases and J by 2 bases, with 10 bases between the two germline ends. Germline CDR1 and CDR2: MNHEY and SVGAGI. The CDR3 loop spans 13 amino acids. CDR3 amino acids: CASSPDSNYGYTF. CDR3 DNA sequence: TGTGCCAGCAGCCCTGACAGCAACTATGGCTACACCTTC.

The chain combines TRBV5-6 with TRBJ2-7, with TRBD2 matching over 9 bases. The junction had 11 bases not matched to a gene; V was cut back by 4 bases and J by 6 bases. This CDR3 spans 15 amino acids. Germline loops: CDR1 SGHDT, CDR2 YYEEEE. CDR3 nucleotides: TGTGCCAGCAGCGGGGAGGGACTAGCCTCCGTCGAGCAGTACTTC. This codes for CASSGEGLASVEQYF.

A note on this clone: Distinct nucleotide sequences in the sample also encode this CDR3. The rearrangement joins TRBV2 to TRBJ1-1; TRBD1 might be the D (5 bases). The CDR3 has 13 amino acids. V was trimmed by 8 bases and J by 0 bases, leaving 10 bases between them. The germline V gene has CDR1 SNHLY and CDR2 FYNNEI. CDR3 residues: CASLDSMNTEAFF. Here the CDR3 DNA reads TGTGCCAGCCTTGACAGCATGAACACTGAAGCTTTCTTT.

The rearrangement links TRBV9 to TRBJ1-3, with no clear D. V was cut by 0 bases and J by 0 bases, with 7 bases left in between. In germline, CDR1 is SGDLS, CDR2 YYNGEE. This CDR3 comprises 15 residues. The CDR3: CASSVEASSGNTIYF. CDR3 DNA sequence: TGTGCCAGCAGCGTAGAGGCTAGCTCTGGAAACACCATATATTTT.

The rearrangement joins TRBV9 to TRBJ1-1; possibly TRBD1 for D (5 bases). The CDR3 contains 18 residues. Germline CDR1 is SGDLS and CDR2 is YYNGEE. V dropped 4 bases and J dropped 0 bases, with 22 bases sitting between them. The CDR3 reads CASSFEGPWGEVNTEAFF. The CDR3 coding sequence is TGTGCCAGCAGCTTCGAGGGGCCGTGGGGGGAGGTGAACACTGAAGCTTTCTTT.

This rearrangement joins TRBV7-9 to TRBJ2-7; maybe TRBD2 (5 bases). V gave up 1 base and J gave up 9 bases, with 7 bases separating them. The length of the CDR3 is 11 residues. In germline, CDR1 is SEHNR, CDR2 FQNEAQ (reference sequence). The CDR3, as DNA: TGTGCCAGCAGCTTAGTCGGAGGGCAGTACTTC. The encoded protein is CASSLVGGQYF. The complete variable domain, with remaining parts taken from reference TRBV7-9 and TRBJ2-7, reads DTGVSQNPRHKITKRGQNVTFRCDPISEHNRLYWYRQTLGQGPEFLTYFQNEAQLEKSRLLSDRFSAERPKGSFSTLEIQRTEQGDSAMYLCASSLVGGQYFGPGTRLTVT.

V and J are TRBV11-2 and TRBJ2-7; D is unclear. V was shortened by 1 base and J by 1 base, with 17 bases between the two germline ends. This CDR3 is 17 amino acids long. Germline V gene sequence: CDR1 SGHAT, CDR2 FQNNGV. Here the CDR3 reads CASSLVSLDGRSYEQYF. CDR3 DNA sequence: TGTGCCAGCAGCTTAGTATCCCTCGACGGTCGTTCCTACGAGCAGTACTTC.

This clone has only one observation. The V and J genes are TRBV19 and TRBJ2-2; a weak D match, TRBD1 (6 bases). The CDR3 extends over 12 amino acids. The V end lost 5 bases, the J end lost 7 bases, and 8 bases lay between the germline ends. Germline V gene sequence: CDR1 LNHDA, CDR2 SQIVND (reference sequence). CDR3 DNA sequence: TGTGCCAGTAGTCAAGGGGGCGGGGAGCTGTTTTTT. It encodes CASSQGGGELFF.

This chain links TRBV7-2 with TRBJ2-1, with 11 positions matching TRBD2. Germline CDR1 and CDR2: SGHTA and FQGNSA. Trimming at V came to 2 bases and at J to 5 bases, leaving 5 bases not matched to a gene. The CDR3 is 16 amino acids. The CDR3 coding sequence is TGTGCCAGCAGCTTAATAGCGGGAGGGGAGGACAATGAGCAGTTCTTC. Its translation: CASSLIAGGEDNEQFF.

The chain carries TRBV11-3 and TRBJ2-4, with 9 bases matching TRBD1. The CDR3 has 13 amino acids. Germline values: CDR1 SGHNT, CDR2 YENEEA. The J segment lost 8 bases and the V segment lost 1 base, leaving 0 bases of the junction unmatched. The CDR3 DNA reads as TGTGCCAGCAGCTTAGGGACAGGGGACATTCAGTACTTC. Protein product: CASSLGTGDIQYF.

This clone was observed a single time. This chain links TRBV2 with TRBJ1-2; TRBD1 matches 7 bases. V dropped 7 bases and J dropped 6; count of bases not matched to a gene: 8. Germline V gives CDR1 SNHLY, CDR2 FYNNEI. The CDR3 has 13 amino acids. The CDR3: CASKKGQSHGYTF. CDR3 nucleotide sequence: TGTGCCAGCAAAAAGGGACAGTCCCATGGCTACACCTTC.

V usage is TRBV28 and J usage is TRBJ1-2; maybe TRBD1 (5 bases). V lost 5 bases, J lost 2 bases, and 12 bases lay in between. Germline CDR1 and CDR2: MDHEN and SYDVKM. The CDR3 spans 14 residues. This CDR3 is CASSRDLLNYGYTF. The CDR3 nucleotides read TGTGCCAGCAGTCGGGACCTTTTAAACTATGGCTACACCTTC.

Here the CDR3 DNA reads TGTGCCAGCAGCTCAAGGCCAGGGTTAGCTAACTATGGCTACACCTTC. This gives the protein CASSSRPGLANYGYTF. V gene TRBV13 combines with J gene TRBJ1-2, with D maybe TRBD1 (5 bases). Germline V gene data show CDR1 as PRHDT and CDR2 as FYEKMQ (reference sequence). This CDR3 region has 16 residues. Trimming left V 4 bases short and J 0 bases short, with 15 bases between.

The rearrangement links TRBV5-1 to TRBJ2-3, with TRBD2 matching 10 bases. The germline gives CDR1 SGHRS, CDR2 YFSETQ. Trimming at V came to 2 bases and at J to 4 bases, leaving 10 bases not matched to a gene. The CDR3 runs 17 residues. The CDR3 here is CASSLAASGSSADTQYF. Written as DNA, the CDR3 is TGCGCCAGCAGCTTAGCGGCTAGCGGGAGTAGCGCAGATACGCAGTATTTT.

V is TRBV10-1 and J is TRBJ1-1, with D unresolved. The germline V gene has CDR1 WNHNN and CDR2 SYGVQD (reference sequence). The CDR3 spans 14 residues. V was cut by 3 bases and J by 5 bases, with 13 bases left in between. The CDR3 bases are TGCGCCAGCAGTGACCCCTTATCGGGGACTGAAGCTTTCTTT. This encodes CASSDPLSGTEAFF.

The chain employs TRBV28 and TRBJ1-6; no reliable D call. The CDR3 is made up of 14 amino acids. The V end lost 6 bases, the J end lost 8 bases, and 14 bases lay between the germline ends. Germline CDR1 is MDHEN and CDR2 is SYDVKM. DNA of the CDR3: TGTGCCAGCAGGGAGCACGGCCAGGATTCACCCCTCCACTTT. It translates to CASREHGQDSPLHF. The entire variable domain, with the rest obtained from reference TRBV28 and TRBJ1-6, is as follows: DVKVTQSSRYLVKRTGEKVFLECVQDMDHENMFWYRQDPGLGLRLIYFSYDVKMKEKGDIPEGYSVSREKKERFSLILESASTNQTSMYLCASREHGQDSPLHFGNGTRLTVT.

This chain connects TRBV28 to TRBJ2-4; D remains ambiguous. The length of the CDR3 is 15 residues. V lost 3 bases and J lost 1, with 10 bases in between. From germline, CDR1 is MDHEN and CDR2 SYDVKM. The CDR3 DNA is TGTGCCAGCAGTTTCGAAAACACGGCCAAAAACATTCAGTACTTC. This translates into CASSFENTAKNIQYF. Looking up the rest from reference TRBV28 and TRBJ2-4 gives the full variable domain: DVKVTQSSRYLVKRTGEKVFLECVQDMDHENMFWYRQDPGLGLRLIYFSYDVKMKEKGDIPEGYSVSREKKERFSLILESASTNQTSMYLCASSFENTAKNIQYFGAGTRLSVL.

The genes are TRBV27 and TRBJ1-4; no firm D call. The V gene's germline CDR1 is MNHEY and CDR2 SMNVEV (reference sequence). The CDR3 has 14 residues. Trimming shortened V by 7 bases and J by 0 bases, and 9 bases separated the two germline ends. The CDR3 loop is CASKGLSTNEKLFF. CDR3 nucleotides: TGTGCCAGCAAGGGCCTTTCAACTAATGAAAAACTGTTTTTT.

The chain employs TRBV9 and TRBJ2-2; 9 positions match TRBD2. CDR3 size: 15 residues. The trim removed 0 bases at V and 6 bases at J, leaving 3 bases unmatched. Per germline, CDR1 SGDLS and CDR2 YYNGEE. The CDR3 is CASSVAAGGPGELFF. The CDR3 DNA follows: TGTGCCAGCAGCGTAGCAGCGGGGGGCCCCGGGGAGCTGTTTTTT.

This chain uses TRBV28 with TRBJ2-2; TRBD1 matches at 9 bases. V shed 6 bases and J 4 bases; nucleotides not matched to a gene: 6. This CDR3 has 15 residues. CDR1 and CDR2 (germline): MDHEN, SYDVKM. CDR3 loop: CASSHRGHTTGELFF. CDR3 coding DNA: TGTGCCAGCAGCCACAGGGGGCATACCACCGGGGAGCTGTTTTTT.

The chain combines TRBV10-3 with TRBJ2-1, with 10 bases identical to TRBD2. Germline V gives CDR1 ENHRY, CDR2 SYGVKD. This CDR3 is built from 14 residues. V was pared by 4 bases and J by 10 bases, with 7 bases of the junction left unmatched. Here the CDR3 reads CAISALAGMGEQFF. The CDR3 region has the DNA TGTGCCATCAGTGCACTAGCGGGGATGGGGGAGCAGTTCTTC.

This chain uses TRBV11-2 with TRBJ2-7; D is ambiguous. The ends were cut back, 0 bases at V and 7 bases at J, with 7 bases in the middle. Germline CDR1 SGHAT, CDR2 FQNNGV. There are 12 residues in the CDR3. CDR3 in amino acids: CASSLDLGEQYF. CDR3 coding DNA: TGTGCCAGCAGCTTAGATCTTGGGGAGCAGTACTTC.

As for this clone: In the same sample, other DNA sequences code for this CDR3. The rearrangement uses TRBV2 and TRBJ2-1; 9 nucleotides align to TRBD2. The V segment lost 4 bases and the J segment 7 bases; nucleotides outside the gene matches: 5. The CDR3 runs 14 residues. CDR1 is SNHLY, CDR2 FYNNEI, per germline. CDR3 in amino acids: CASSGGGGVNEQFF. CDR3 sequence (DNA): TGTGCCAGCAGTGGGGGCGGGGGGGTAAATGAGCAGTTCTTC.

V usage is TRBV21-1 and J usage is TRBJ2-3; the listed D gene, TRBD2, was not tested against the DNA. TRBV21-1 is shown as a pseudogene. There are 18 residues in the CDR3. CDR3 residues: CASSSGTSGGAAPDTQYF. The CDR3 nucleotides are TGTGCCAGCAGCAGCGGGACTAGCGGGGGGGCCGCCCCAGATACGCAGTATTTT.